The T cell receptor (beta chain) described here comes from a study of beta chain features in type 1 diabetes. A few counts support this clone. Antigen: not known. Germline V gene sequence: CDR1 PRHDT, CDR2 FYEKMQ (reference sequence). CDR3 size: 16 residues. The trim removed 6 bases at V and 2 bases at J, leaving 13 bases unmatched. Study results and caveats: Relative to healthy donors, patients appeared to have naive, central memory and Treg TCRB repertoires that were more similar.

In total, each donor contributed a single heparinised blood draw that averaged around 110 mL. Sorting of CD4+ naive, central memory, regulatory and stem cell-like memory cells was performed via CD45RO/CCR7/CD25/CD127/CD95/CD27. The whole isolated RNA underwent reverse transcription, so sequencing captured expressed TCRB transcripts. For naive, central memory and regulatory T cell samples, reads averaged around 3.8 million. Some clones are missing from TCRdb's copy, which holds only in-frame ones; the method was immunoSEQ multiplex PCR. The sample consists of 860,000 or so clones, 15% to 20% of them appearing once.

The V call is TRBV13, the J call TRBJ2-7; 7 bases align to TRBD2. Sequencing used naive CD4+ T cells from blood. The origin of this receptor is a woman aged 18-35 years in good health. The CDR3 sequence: CASRVGRGSGAYEQYF. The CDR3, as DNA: TGTGCCAGCAGGGTGGGCCGTGGGAGCGGGGCCTACGAGCAGTACTTC.